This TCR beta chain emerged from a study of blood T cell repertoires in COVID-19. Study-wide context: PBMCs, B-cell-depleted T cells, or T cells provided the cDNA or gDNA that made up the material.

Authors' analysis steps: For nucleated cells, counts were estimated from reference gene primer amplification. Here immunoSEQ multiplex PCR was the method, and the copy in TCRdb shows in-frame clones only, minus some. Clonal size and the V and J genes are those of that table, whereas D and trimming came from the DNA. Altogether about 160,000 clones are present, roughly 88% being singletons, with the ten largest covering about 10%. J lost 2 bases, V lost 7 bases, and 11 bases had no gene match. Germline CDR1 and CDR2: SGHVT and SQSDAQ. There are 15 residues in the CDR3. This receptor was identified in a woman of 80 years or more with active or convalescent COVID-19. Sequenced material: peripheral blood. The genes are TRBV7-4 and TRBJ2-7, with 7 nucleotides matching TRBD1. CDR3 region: CASTEKPGQTYEQYF. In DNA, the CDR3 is TGTGCCAGCACCGAAAAACCGGGACAGACCTACGAGCAGTACTTC.